A single sample is the source of the 30 T cell receptor beta chains below, sequenced in a study of T cell changes during pregnancy in multiple sclerosis. Sequenced by immunoSEQ multiplex PCR; TCRdb stores in-frame clones only, minus some. The sample has approximately 130,000 clones, about 96% seen once. The specimen was peripheral blood, collected after pregnancy. These receptors all stem from a female donor with multiple sclerosis, enrolled in a pregnancy study.

V usage is TRBV28 and J usage is TRBJ2-7, with 7 bases identical to TRBD2. Germline lookup yields CDR1 MDHEN and CDR2 SYDVKM. This CDR3 is built from 13 residues. V lost 6 bases, J lost 3 bases, and 5 bases stayed unmatched. CDR3 in DNA: TGTGCCAGCAGAATGGGAGGGAGCTACGAGCAGTACTTC. This sequence encodes CASRMGGSYEQYF.

The gene calls are TRBV6-1 and TRBJ1-2, with D possibly TRBD1 on 6 matching bases. V was shortened by 2 bases and J by 6 bases, with 16 bases between the two germline ends. Germline loops: CDR1 MNHNS, CDR2 SASEGT. This CDR3 contains 15 residues. The CDR3 spells CASSELGGARNGYTF. The CDR3 DNA sequence: TGTGCCAGCAGTGAATTAGGGGGGGCCAGGAATGGCTACACCTTC.

The gene calls are TRBV5-6 and TRBJ2-6; D might be TRBD1 (6 bases). This CDR3 is 17 amino acids long. Germline CDR1 reads SGHDT; CDR2 reads YYEEEE. Trimming removed 3 bases from V and 2 bases from J, with 15 bases in between. The CDR3 coding sequence is TGTGCCAGCAGCTGGGACGTGGGGGCGACTGGGGCCAACGTCCTGACTTTC. Translated: CASSWDVGATGANVLTF.

This clone was detected once. The chain uses TRBV28 and TRBJ2-5, with TRBD2 matching 11 bases. The CDR3 consists of 18 residues. With V trimmed by 6 bases and J by 1 base, 13 bases remained unmatched. CDR1 MDHEN and CDR2 SYDVKM come from the germline V gene. The CDR3 reads CASSPYLPGLAVQETQYF. The CDR3 nucleotides read TGTGCCAGCAGCCCTTACCTGCCGGGACTAGCGGTCCAAGAGACCCAGTACTTC.

This chain joins TRBV19 and TRBJ1-5, with D possibly TRBD1 on 5 matching bases. CDR1 is LNHDA, CDR2 SQIVND, per germline (reference sequence). CDR3 length equals 14 residues. V lost 8 bases and J lost 6, with 17 bases in between. The CDR3 protein is CASSMARAPQPQHF. The CDR3 coding sequence is TGTGCCAGTTCCATGGCCAGGGCTCCTCAGCCCCAGCATTTT.

The V gene is TRBV18, the J gene TRBJ2-3, with a tentative D call TRBD1 (5 bases). Germline V lookup: CDR1 KGHSH, CDR2 LQKENI. The CDR3 consists of 15 residues. Trimming cost V 3 bases and J 0 bases, with 10 bases left between them. DNA of the CDR3: TGTGCCAGCTCACCGGGGCAGACTAGCACAGATACGCAGTATTTT. Its protein is CASSPGQTSTDTQYF.

The V and J genes are TRBV6-1 and TRBJ2-7; 10 bases are shared with TRBD1. The V gene's germline CDR1 is MNHNS and CDR2 SASEGT. J was trimmed by 4 bases and V by 2 bases; bases with no gene match: 5. This CDR3 is built from 15 residues. The CDR3 nucleotides are TGTGCCAGCAGTGAATTTGGACAGGGGGTGTACGAGCAGTACTTC. This sequence encodes CASSEFGQGVYEQYF.

The chain has TRBV7-2 and TRBJ2-3; D is possibly TRBD2 (6 bases). V gave up 2 bases and J gave up 0 bases, with 18 bases separating them. The CDR3 is 18 amino acids. In germline, CDR1 is SGHTA, CDR2 FQGNSA. CDR3 DNA: TGTGCCAGCAGCTTATGGGCTAGCGCAACCGCTAGCACAGATACGCAGTATTTT. This sequence encodes CASSLWASATASTDTQYF.

This clone was seen just once. The chain combines TRBV7-9 with TRBJ2-3; D not resolved. Trimming stripped 6 bases from V and 0 bases from J, with 7 bases between. CDR1 and CDR2 (germline): SEHNR, FQNEAQ (reference sequence). The CDR3 is made up of 13 amino acids. CDR3 loop: CASSSSSTDTQYF. CDR3 coding DNA: TGTGCCAGCAGTTCCTCTAGCACAGATACGCAGTATTTT.

This clone showed up just once. The chain joins TRBV19 to TRBJ2-1; a weak D match, TRBD2 (5 bases). CDR1 is LNHDA and CDR2 is SQIVND in the germline V gene (reference sequence). This CDR3 spans 15 amino acids. Trimming took off 1 base at V and 0 bases at J, with 7 bases between the two ends. CDR3 nucleotide sequence: TGTGCCAGTAGTATAGGGAGCGGCTCCTACAATGAGCAGTTCTTC. Protein: CASSIGSGSYNEQFF.

The V gene is TRBV28, the J gene TRBJ2-3; no definite D call. The V and J ends lost 3 bases and 5 bases respectively, with 12 bases between them. The CDR3 consists of 14 residues. The germline V gene has CDR1 MDHEN and CDR2 SYDVKM. The CDR3 DNA reads as TGTGCCAGCAGTTTCCCTATCCGGGTAGATACGCAGTATTTT. Translating gives CASSFPIRVDTQYF. The variable domain in full, completed from reference TRBV28 and TRBJ2-3, reads DVKVTQSSRYLVKRTGEKVFLECVQDMDHENMFWYRQDPGLGLRLIYFSYDVKMKEKGDIPEGYSVSREKKERFSLILESASTNQTSMYLCASSFPIRVDTQYFGPGTRLTVL.

V usage is TRBV5-8 and J usage is TRBJ1-1; D gene ambiguous. Germline lookup yields CDR1 SGHTS and CDR2 YDEGEE. The CDR3 is 13 residues long. Trimming took off 5 bases at V and 5 bases at J, with 13 bases between the two ends. CDR3 protein: CASSWRMVTEAFF. DNA of the CDR3: TGTGCCAGCAGTTGGAGGATGGTAACTGAAGCTTTCTTT.

The gene calls are TRBV7-9 and TRBJ2-7; 7 nucleotides agree with TRBD2. This CDR3 spans 15 amino acids. Trimming cost V 3 bases and J 5 bases; bases outside gene matches: 10. Germline V gives CDR1 SEHNR, CDR2 FQNEAQ (reference sequence). DNA of the CDR3: TGTGCCAGCAGCTTCTTGGCGGGAGCTTCCCACGAGCAGTACTTC. This gives the protein CASSFLAGASHEQYF. Drawing the rest from reference TRBV7-9 and TRBJ2-7, the complete variable domain is DTGVSQNPRHKITKRGQNVTFRCDPISEHNRLYWYRQTLGQGPEFLTYFQNEAQLEKSRLLSDRFSAERPKGSFSTLEIQRTEQGDSAMYLCASSFLAGASHEQYFGPGTRLTVT.

V usage is TRBV11-2 and J usage is TRBJ2-1; no clear D. V lost 4 bases, J lost 4 bases, and 8 bases lay in between. Per germline, CDR1 SGHAT and CDR2 FQNNGV. The CDR3 is 13 residues long. CDR3 in DNA: TGTGCCAGCAGCTACCTCGAGTACAATGAGCAGTTCTTC. Encoded protein: CASSYLEYNEQFF.

V usage is TRBV6-1 and J usage is TRBJ2-1, with TRBD1 as a possible D gene (6 bases). Germline V lookup: CDR1 MNHNS, CDR2 SASEGT. The CDR3 has 15 residues. The V and J ends lost 6 bases and 2 bases respectively, with 14 bases between them. CDR3 DNA: TGTGCCAGCAGCGCAGAACAGGGCCCCTACAATGAGCAGTTCTTC. It yields the protein CASSAEQGPYNEQFF.

V is TRBV28 and J is TRBJ2-2, with 15 bases that match TRBD2. This CDR3 region has 17 residues. Germline V gene lookup returns CDR1 MDHEN and CDR2 SYDVKM. V was pared by 3 bases and J by 7 bases, with 6 bases of the junction left unmatched. The CDR3 loop reads CASSFGTSGRWDGELFF. The CDR3 coding sequence is TGTGCCAGCAGTTTTGGGACTAGCGGGAGGTGGGACGGGGAGCTGTTTTTT.

The J gene is TRBJ2-3, the V gene TRBV5-4; tentative D call: TRBD1 (5 bases). The V gene lost 0 bases and the J gene lost 5 bases, with 25 bases spanning the gap. This CDR3 contains 19 residues. Germline V gives CDR1 SGHNT, CDR2 YYREEE (reference sequence). CDR3 nucleotides: TGTGCCAGCAGCTTGGTAGGGGCCCATGGGGCGATATCCATAGATACGCAGTATTTT. It codes for CASSLVGAHGAISIDTQYF.

The V gene is TRBV5-1, the J gene TRBJ2-5; 9 bases line up with TRBD2. V dropped 2 bases and J dropped 5; count of bases not matched to a gene: 16. Germline CDR1 is SGHRS and CDR2 is YFSETQ. There are 18 residues in the CDR3. The CDR3 DNA is TGCGCCAGCAGCTTACACAACTTGGGACTAGCAGGCCAGGAGACCCAGTACTTC. Protein sequence: CASSLHNLGLAGQETQYF. The complete variable domain, with remaining parts taken from reference TRBV5-1 and TRBJ2-5, reads KAGVTQTPRYLIKTRGQQVTLSCSPISGHRSVSWYQQTPGQGLQFLFEYFSETQRNKGNFPGRFSGRQFSNSRSEMNVSTLELGDSALYLCASSLHNLGLAGQETQYFGPGTRLLVL.

CDR3: CAISAGLAINNEQFF. CDR3 nucleotide sequence: TGTGCCATCAGTGCAGGGCTAGCGATCAACAATGAGCAGTTCTTC. The chain combines TRBV10-3 with TRBJ2-1; a weak D match, TRBD2 (6 bases). V gave up 4 bases and J gave up 5 bases, with 15 bases separating them. This CDR3 comprises 15 residues. Germline V gene lookup returns CDR1 ENHRY and CDR2 SYGVKD.

The gene calls are TRBV28 and TRBJ2-7; D unresolved. This CDR3 contains 15 residues. Germline lookup yields CDR1 MDHEN and CDR2 SYDVKM. The germline V and J ends were trimmed by 5 bases and 0 bases, with 14 bases remaining between them. CDR3 protein: CASSPVQLLSYEQYF. CDR3 sequence (DNA): TGTGCCAGCAGTCCCGTACAGTTACTCTCCTACGAGCAGTACTTC. The full variable domain, with the rest looked up from reference TRBV28 and TRBJ2-7, is DVKVTQSSRYLVKRTGEKVFLECVQDMDHENMFWYRQDPGLGLRLIYFSYDVKMKEKGDIPEGYSVSREKKERFSLILESASTNQTSMYLCASSPVQLLSYEQYFGPGTRLTVT.

This chain joins TRBV28 and TRBJ2-5; D remains ambiguous. CDR1 and CDR2 from the germline V gene are MDHEN and SYDVKM. V was clipped by 2 bases and J by 0 bases, with 4 bases between them. The CDR3 is made up of 13 amino acids. The CDR3 DNA reads TGTGCCAGCAGTTTACAGTACCAAGAGACCCAGTACTTC. The encoded protein is CASSLQYQETQYF.

V gene TRBV28 combines with J gene TRBJ2-1; D perhaps matches TRBD1 (5 bases). V was clipped by 5 bases and J by 4 bases, with 21 bases between them. The CDR3 is 17 residues long. Germline V gene sequence: CDR1 MDHEN, CDR2 SYDVKM. In nucleotides, the CDR3 is TGTGCCAGCAGTCCCTGGGGCGGAACCAAGTTTTACAATGAGCAGTTCTTC. Translating gives CASSPWGGTKFYNEQFF.

The chain links TRBV28 to TRBJ2-1; 9 nucleotides align to TRBD2. From germline, CDR1 is MDHEN and CDR2 SYDVKM. J lost 4 bases, V lost 5 bases, and 12 bases had no gene match. The length of the CDR3 is 17 residues. The CDR3 DNA is TGTGCCAGCAGTCCCCCCATAGGGGCGGGAGGGTACAATGAGCAGTTCTTC. Residues: CASSPPIGAGGYNEQFF.

The CDR3: CASSQTRTGEGYTF. CDR3 coding DNA: TGTGCCAGCAGCCAAACCCGGACAGGGGAAGGCTACACCTTC. The V and J genes are TRBV14 and TRBJ1-2; TRBD1 aligns across 9 bases. CDR1 is SGHDN and CDR2 is FVKESK in the germline V gene. V shed 2 bases and J 8 bases; nucleotides not matched to a gene: 6. This CDR3 contains 14 residues.

This sequence joins TRBV18 and TRBJ2-6; TRBD1 matches 8 bases. The CDR3 is made up of 17 amino acids. The trim removed 1 base at V and 3 bases at J, leaving 5 bases unmatched. CDR1 and CDR2 from the germline V gene are KGHSH and LQKENI. CDR3 protein: CASSPRPTGVGANVLTF. The CDR3 DNA reads TGTGCCAGCTCACCACGCCCGACAGGGGTTGGGGCCAACGTCCTGACTTTC.

The chain joins TRBV7-2 to TRBJ2-5; 10 bases line up with TRBD2. The CDR3 is 16 residues long. Losses at the gene ends were 6 bases for V and 5 bases for J; bases not matched to a gene: 12. Germline V gene sequence: CDR1 SGHTA, CDR2 FQGNSA. The CDR3 sequence is CASRILAGRLGETQYF. CDR3 DNA: TGTGCCAGCAGGATACTAGCGGGACGCTTGGGGGAGACCCAGTACTTC.

The rearrangement links TRBV30 to TRBJ2-4, with D perhaps TRBD1 (6 bases). This CDR3 spans 16 amino acids. Looked up from germline, CDR1 is GTSNPN and CDR2 is SVGIG (reference sequence). Trimming took 2 bases from V and 0 from J, leaving 14 bases between them. The CDR3 is CAWSRLGALAKNIQYF. The CDR3 bases are TGTGCCTGGAGTCGGCTGGGGGCCTTAGCCAAAAACATTCAGTACTTC. Variable domain in full (rest from reference TRBV30 and TRBJ2-4): SQTIHQWPATLVQPVGSPLSLECTVEGTSNPNLYWYRQAAGRGLQLLFYSVGIGQISSEVPQNLSASRPQDRQFILSSKKLLLSDSGFYLCAWSRLGALAKNIQYFGAGTRLSVL.

The chain links TRBV27 to TRBJ2-7, with 10 bases that match TRBD2. The length of the CDR3 is 15 residues. Germline V CDR1 and CDR2: MNHEY, SMNVEV (reference sequence). V lost 5 bases and J lost 3; bases outside the gene matches: 7. The chain's CDR3 is CASSTRLAGYYEQYF. The DNA for the CDR3 is TGTGCCAGCAGTACACGACTAGCGGGTTACTACGAGCAGTACTTC.

V gene TRBV10-2 combines with J gene TRBJ2-7; 11 bases map to TRBD1. V lost 1 base, J lost 3 bases, and 11 bases stayed unmatched. CDR1 and CDR2 from the germline V gene are WSHSY and SAAADI. This CDR3 has 18 residues. The CDR3 DNA is TGCGCCAGCAGTGAGTGGGGGGACAGGGGGTACGGGTACTACGAGCAGTACTTC. Its protein product is CASSEWGDRGYGYYEQYF.

This rearrangement joins TRBV5-4 to TRBJ2-7; tentative D call: TRBD1 (5 bases). With 0 bases removed from V and 7 bases from J, the gap between germline ends came to 8 bases. CDR1 SGHNT and CDR2 YYREEE come from the germline V gene (reference sequence). There are 12 residues in the CDR3. CDR3 nucleotide sequence: TGTGCCAGCAGCTTGGTAGGGGATGAGCAGTACTTC. Translation: CASSLVGDEQYF.